This T cell receptor beta chain derives from a study of cytomegalovirus exposure and HLA in healthy donors. Study-wide results and limits: Prediction of most subjects' HLA-A and HLA-B alleles by TCR beta sequences was reportedly accurate. Later analysis associated a missense DCLRE1C variant with TCR beta V- and J-gene trimming. Across all donors, roughly uniform sequencing depth was an assumption of the presence/absence analyses.

Amplification used 60 Vbeta primers and 13 Jbeta primers. The repertoire was sequenced with immunoSEQ multiplex PCR; TCRdb's copy has only in-frame clones and lacks some. This sample's table has about 150,000 clones. The CDR3 consists of 14 residues. Germline V gene sequence: CDR1 MNHNS, CDR2 SASEGT. Deletions cut 6 bases from V and 7 bases from J, with 19 bases between. As for this clone: Antigen: not known.

Sequenced input: PBMCs. The chain combines TRBV6-1 with TRBJ2-7, with D perhaps TRBD2 (6 bases). The receptor comes from a woman aged 45-60 years in good health and CMV-seronegative. The CDR3 DNA reads TGTGCCAGCAGCGAAACCCGGGGGTACGGGGAGCAGTACTTC. It encodes CASSETRGYGEQYF.